The next 27 T cell receptor beta chains were all read from a single sample in a study of blood T cell repertoires in COVID-19. The protocol was immunoSEQ multiplex PCR, while the TCRdb copy is restricted to in-frame clones and leaves out a portion. There are 180,000 or so clones in the sample; around 86% occur only once, and less than 3% lies in the top ten. The sample comprised peripheral blood. These receptors came from a woman in her 30s with active or convalescent COVID-19.

The rearrangement links TRBV7-9 to TRBJ1-4; D gene uncertain. Germline V gene sequence: CDR1 SEHNR, CDR2 FQNEAQ (reference sequence). CDR3 length: 15 residues. The ends were cut back, 5 bases at V and 2 bases at J, with 12 bases in the middle. The CDR3 region is CASSPPGPTNEKLFF. CDR3 nucleotides: TGTGCCAGCAGCCCACCCGGTCCCACTAATGAAAAACTGTTTTTT.

V gene TRBV3-1 (or the pseudogene TRBV3-2) combines with J gene TRBJ1-3, with 7 bases lining up with TRBD1. The CDR3 is 19 residues long. J was trimmed by 0 bases and V by 6 bases; bases with no gene match: 17. Germline loops: CDR1 LGHDT, CDR2 YNNKEL (reference sequence). In DNA, the CDR3 is TGTGCCAGCAGTCCAACCGGGGCCAGGGGGACCGGCTCTGGAAACACCATATATTTT. This sequence encodes CASSPTGARGTGSGNTIYF.

The chain carries TRBV6-5 and TRBJ1-2, with 9 nucleotides matching TRBD1. The J segment lost 8 bases and the V segment lost 6 bases, leaving 10 bases of the junction unmatched. This CDR3 comprises 14 residues. Germline-derived CDR1 and CDR2 are MNHEY and SVGAGI. The CDR3 nucleotides are TGTGCCAGCAGCGTTGGGACAGGGCTGAGGGGCTACACCTTC. Amino acids: CASSVGTGLRGYTF.

The genes are TRBV10-1 and TRBJ2-1, with 10 bases aligning to TRBD2. The junction had 9 bases not matched to a gene; V was cut back by 0 bases and J by 7 bases. CDR1 WNHNN and CDR2 SYGVQD come from the germline V gene (reference sequence). CDR3 length: 17 residues. The CDR3 protein is CASSESRLAGAKNEQFF. The CDR3 nucleotides read TGCGCCAGCAGTGAGTCCCGGCTAGCGGGAGCAAAAAATGAGCAGTTCTTC.

This clone was observed a single time. The CDR3 loop is CASSYTLYEQYF. The CDR3 DNA reads TGTGCCAGCAGTTACACCCTCTACGAGCAGTACTTC. The chain has TRBV12-3 or TRBV12-4 and TRBJ2-7; no definite D call. The CDR3 loop spans 12 amino acids. Trimming left V 4 bases short and J 3 bases short, with 7 bases between.

This clone was seen a few times. The rearrangement uses TRBV28 and TRBJ1-1; no clear D. Looked up from germline, CDR1 is MDHEN and CDR2 is SYDVKM. V was clipped by 7 bases and J by 4 bases, with 13 bases between them. This CDR3 spans 13 amino acids. The CDR3 DNA reads as TGTGCCAGCATTCCAGGAGGGAGCACTGAAGCTTTCTTT. As protein: CASIPGGSTEAFF.

This clone was recorded a few times. This chain joins TRBV6-5 and TRBJ1-6; TRBD1 matches at 9 bases. There are 16 residues in the CDR3. The V gene end was trimmed by 0 bases and the J gene end by 10 bases; junction bases not matched to a gene: 7. CDR1 is MNHEY and CDR2 is SVGAGI in the germline V gene. CDR3 amino acids: CASSYSFGTGQSPLHF. The CDR3 bases are TGTGCCAGCAGTTACTCGTTCGGGACAGGGCAATCACCCCTCCACTTT.

The CDR3: CASRTGPTGQIYEQYF. For the CDR3, the DNA is TGTGCCAGCAGGACCGGCCCTACCGGACAGATCTACGAGCAGTACTTC. The chain recombines TRBV2 with TRBJ2-7, with D possibly being TRBD1 (6 bases). V lost 6 bases, J lost 3 bases, and 21 bases lay in between. The CDR3 spans 16 residues. Germline V CDR1 and CDR2: SNHLY, FYNNEI.

This chain links TRBV18 with TRBJ2-5; 8 nucleotides match TRBD1. Trimming removed 0 bases from V and 7 bases from J; junction bases left unmatched: 7. Looked up from germline, CDR1 is KGHSH and CDR2 is LQKENI. The CDR3 is 15 amino acids. The CDR3 sequence: CASSPPGDRRGTQYF. The DNA of the CDR3 is TGTGCCAGCTCACCACCGGGGGACAGGCGAGGGACCCAGTACTTC.

The chain employs TRBV27 and TRBJ1-1; 8 bases line up with TRBD1. The germline V gene has CDR1 MNHEY and CDR2 SMNVEV (reference sequence). V lost 3 bases to trimming and J lost 0 bases; unmatched junction nucleotides: 12. The CDR3 is 18 amino acids. CDR3 in amino acids: CASSFTAPGQVMNTEAFF. CDR3 bases: TGTGCCAGCAGTTTCACCGCCCCGGGACAGGTAATGAACACTGAAGCTTTCTTT.

The chain links TRBV19 to TRBJ2-1; 9 bases are shared with TRBD1. CDR3 length: 15 amino acids. CDR1 and CDR2 (germline): LNHDA, SQIVND (reference sequence). Trimming removed 6 bases from V and 1 base from J; junction bases left unmatched: 4. The CDR3 reads CASRGGQGSYNEQFF. CDR3 in DNA: TGTGCCAGTAGGGGGGGACAGGGATCCTACAATGAGCAGTTCTTC.

This clone appeared once. The chain employs TRBV5-5 and TRBJ2-7, with D uncertain. Trimming left V 1 base short and J 2 bases short, with 10 bases between. Germline V gene sequence: CDR1 SGHKS, CDR2 YYEKEE (reference sequence). The length of the CDR3 is 14 residues. CDR3 DNA sequence: TGTGCCAGCAGCTTGCGGTCTGTAACCTACGAGCAGTACTTC. Encoded protein: CASSLRSVTYEQYF. Combining the CDR3 with reference TRBV5-5 and TRBJ2-7 gives the whole variable domain DAGVTQSPTHLIKTRGQQVTLRCSPISGHKSVSWYQQVLGQGPQFIFQYYEKEERGRGNFPDRFSARQFPNYSSELNVNALLLGDSALYLCASSLRSVTYEQYFGPGTRLTVT.

CDR3 DNA: TGCGCCAGCAGCCAAGAGGTAGGGGGTGAAGCTTTCTTT. Translated, it gives CASSQEVGGEAFF. V usage is TRBV4-1 and J usage is TRBJ1-1; possible D gene TRBD1, 6 bases. The CDR3 consists of 13 residues. Per the germline V gene, CDR1 is MGHRA and CDR2 is YSYEKL. V was pared by 0 bases and J by 7 bases, with 9 bases between.

Only one count was recorded for this clone. The chain recombines TRBV5-5 with TRBJ1-2, with D maybe TRBD1 (6 bases). This CDR3 is built from 16 residues. Between the trimmed V and J ends, which lost 0 bases and 0 bases, there was a span of 12 bases. In germline, CDR1 is SGHKS, CDR2 YYEKEE (reference sequence). CDR3 residues: CASSLGTVGANYGYTF. For the CDR3, the DNA is TGTGCCAGCAGCTTGGGGACAGTTGGAGCTAACTATGGCTACACCTTC.

The V gene is TRBV12-3 or TRBV12-4, the J gene TRBJ1-2; no clear D gene. V was pared by 2 bases and J by 1 base, with 5 bases between. The CDR3 totals 13 residues. The CDR3 reads CASSLRSNYGYTF. For the CDR3, the DNA is TGTGCCAGCAGTTTACGGAGTAACTATGGCTACACCTTC.

The rearrangement uses TRBV28 and TRBJ2-5; 11 bases are a match to TRBD1. Germline values: CDR1 MDHEN, CDR2 SYDVKM. The ends lost 2 bases at V and 4 bases at J; junction bases unmatched: 3. CDR3 length equals 15 residues. This chain's CDR3 is CASSLMGQGGETQYF. CDR3 nucleotide sequence: TGTGCCAGCAGTTTAATGGGACAGGGGGGAGAGACCCAGTACTTC. Complete variable domain (other parts from reference TRBV28 and TRBJ2-5): DVKVTQSSRYLVKRTGEKVFLECVQDMDHENMFWYRQDPGLGLRLIYFSYDVKMKEKGDIPEGYSVSREKKERFSLILESASTNQTSMYLCASSLMGQGGETQYFGPGTRLLVL.

V is TRBV30 and J is TRBJ1-3; 10 nucleotides line up with TRBD1. The V gene end was trimmed by 5 bases and the J gene end by 4 bases; junction bases not matched to a gene: 5. Germline V gives CDR1 GTSNPN, CDR2 SVGIG (reference sequence). The CDR3 runs to 14 residues. The CDR3 here is CAWADRGRGNTIYF. For the CDR3, the DNA is TGTGCCTGGGCTGACAGGGGGCGGGGAAACACCATATATTTT. Full variable domain (remainder filled in from reference TRBV30 and TRBJ1-3): SQTIHQWPATLVQPVGSPLSLECTVEGTSNPNLYWYRQAAGRGLQLLFYSVGIGQISSEVPQNLSASRPQDRQFILSSKKLLLSDSGFYLCAWADRGRGNTIYFGEGSWLTVV.

This chain links TRBV30 with TRBJ1-2, with a weak D call TRBD1 (6 bases). CDR3 length: 14 amino acids. Germline assignment: CDR1 GTSNPN and CDR2 SVGIG (reference sequence). Trimming shortened V by 2 bases and J by 1 base, and 11 bases separated the two germline ends. The CDR3: CAWSSGTYNYGYTF. In DNA form, the CDR3 reads TGTGCCTGGAGTAGCGGGACATATAACTATGGCTACACCTTC.

The sample holds one count of this clone. V is TRBV11-2 and J is TRBJ1-1; D call uncertain. Trimming took off 5 bases at V and 7 bases at J, with 11 bases between the two ends. The CDR3 covers 12 residues. Germline values: CDR1 SGHAT, CDR2 FQNNGV. CDR3 residues: CASSQGEGEAFF. The CDR3, as DNA: TGTGCCAGCAGCCAAGGAGAGGGTGAAGCTTTCTTT.

This clone was recorded once. The V call is TRBV15, the J call TRBJ2-4; TRBD1 matches at 9 bases. V dropped 0 bases and J dropped 9; count of bases not matched to a gene: 9. Germline-derived CDR1 and CDR2 are LNHNV and YYDKDF (reference sequence). The CDR3 covers 16 residues. CDR3 in amino acids: CATSRDGTGSLTIQYF. DNA of the CDR3: TGTGCCACCAGCAGAGACGGGACAGGGAGTTTGACCATTCAGTACTTC.

The genes are TRBV2 and TRBJ1-1; the match to TRBD1 covers 7 bases. Germline V gene data show CDR1 as SNHLY and CDR2 as FYNNEI. The CDR3 covers 16 residues. The J segment lost 0 bases and the V segment lost 11 bases, leaving 15 bases of the junction unmatched. The CDR3 sequence is CAGSSRDSHLNTEAFF. CDR3 coding DNA: TGTGCCGGATCCTCCCGGGACAGCCATTTGAACACTGAAGCTTTCTTT.

This sequence joins TRBV27 and TRBJ1-1; tentatively, D is TRBD1 (6 bases). This CDR3 is 13 amino acids long. Germline CDR1 and CDR2: MNHEY and SMNVEV (reference sequence). Trimming shortened V by 0 bases and J by 10 bases, and 12 bases separated the two germline ends. In DNA form, the CDR3 reads TGTGCCAGCAGTTTATCCCCTGACAGGATAGCTTTCTTT. It is translated as CASSLSPDRIAFF.

The rearrangement joins TRBV21-1 to TRBJ2-6; TRBD2, as called in the table, went unchecked against the DNA. TRBV21-1 has pseudogene status. The CDR3 loop spans 21 amino acids. The CDR3 sequence is CATQRLLLTGYFSSGANVLTF. The DNA of the CDR3 is TGTGCCACTCAGAGGCTCTTACTGACGGGATACTTCAGCTCTGGGGCCAACGTCCTGACTTTC.

The chain has TRBV25-1 and TRBJ1-5, with a weak D call TRBD1 (6 bases). The CDR3 runs to 14 residues. Trimming removed 6 bases at V and 6 bases at J, with 15 bases between. Germline V gives CDR1 MGHDK, CDR2 SYGVNS. CDR3 nucleotides: TGTGCCAGCAGCGAACCAGGGGAAGGTCAGCCCCAGCATTTT. This translates into CASSEPGEGQPQHF.

This clone occurred a few times. V is TRBV19 and J is TRBJ2-5; TRBD2 aligns across 13 bases. CDR1 and CDR2 (germline): LNHDA, SQIVND (reference sequence). This CDR3 contains 16 residues. Germline trimming cut 8 bases from V and 3 bases from J; bases unmatched to any gene: 9. The CDR3 reads CASEPSGTSGEETQYF. The CDR3 nucleotides are TGTGCCAGTGAACCTTCCGGGACTAGCGGGGAAGAGACCCAGTACTTC.

The chain links TRBV10-3 to TRBJ2-3; 7 bases agree with TRBD2. Germline V gene data show CDR1 as ENHRY and CDR2 as SYGVKD. Losses at the gene ends were 6 bases for V and 2 bases for J; bases not matched to a gene: 8. The CDR3 runs to 15 residues. The CDR3 DNA sequence: TGTGCCATCAGACCCCGGGACTACGACACAGATACGCAGTATTTT. Amino acids: CAIRPRDYDTDTQYF.

In its sample, this clone was seen once. The chain has TRBV5-1 and TRBJ1-4; D not resolved. Germline values: CDR1 SGHRS, CDR2 YFSETQ. The CDR3 is 16 residues long. The ends were cut back, 1 base at V and 7 bases at J, with 17 bases in the middle. The CDR3 coding sequence is TGCGCCAGCAGCTTGAGATCAGGTTGGAATGGTGAAAAACTGTTTTTT. Translation: CASSLRSGWNGEKLFF.